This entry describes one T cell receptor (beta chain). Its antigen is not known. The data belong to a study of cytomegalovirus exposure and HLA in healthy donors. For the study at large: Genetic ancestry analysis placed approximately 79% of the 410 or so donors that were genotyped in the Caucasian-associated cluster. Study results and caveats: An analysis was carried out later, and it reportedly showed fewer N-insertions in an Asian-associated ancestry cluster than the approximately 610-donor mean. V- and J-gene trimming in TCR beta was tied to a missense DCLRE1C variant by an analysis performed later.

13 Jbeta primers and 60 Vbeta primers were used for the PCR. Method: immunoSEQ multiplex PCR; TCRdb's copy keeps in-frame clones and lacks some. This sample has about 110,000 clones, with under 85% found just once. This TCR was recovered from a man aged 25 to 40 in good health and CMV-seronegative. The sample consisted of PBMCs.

CDR3 protein: CASSPGTAQETQYF. CDR3 nucleotide sequence: TGTGCCAGCAGCCCCGGGACAGCACAAGAGACCCAGTACTTC. This sequence joins TRBV4-2 and TRBJ2-5; TRBD1 matches 7 bases. Germline V CDR1 and CDR2: LGHNA, YNFKEQ. The CDR3 extends over 14 amino acids. The trim removed 4 bases at V and 2 bases at J, leaving 4 bases unmatched.